Below are 2 T cell receptor beta chains sequenced from a single sample in a study of regulatory dendritic cells for organ transplantation. Method: immunoSEQ multiplex PCR; TCRdb's copy keeps in-frame clones and lacks some. This sample has about 38,000 clones; under 95% occur once, and the top ten carry about 0.11%. Material for sequencing was naive CD8+ T cells from blood. This sample's subset: CD45RA+ naive T cells. The receptors were gathered from a human donor in good health.

The chain links TRBV2 to TRBJ2-4; possibly TRBD1 or TRBD2 for D (5 bases each). Trimming took off 4 bases at V and 0 bases at J, with 16 bases between the two ends. There are 17 residues in the CDR3. CDR1 is SNHLY and CDR2 is FYNNEI in the germline V gene. The CDR3 spells CASSVARDGKAKNIQYF. CDR3 nucleotides: TGTGCCAGCAGTGTTGCCAGGGACGGCAAAGCCAAAAACATTCAGTACTTC.

V is TRBV1 and J is TRBJ1-5. TRBV1 is deemed a pseudogene. The CDR3 runs 17 residues. DNA of the CDR3: TGCACCAGCAGCCAAGAAGGTAGAGGTTATGGGGATCAGCCCCAGCATTTT. Translating gives CTSSQEGRGYGDQPQHF.